This record looks at one T cell receptor (beta chain) sequence and its context. These data are taken from a study of control samples from healthy donors and cancer patients. The method was immunoSEQ multiplex PCR; TCRdb's version includes in-frame clones alone and lacks a portion of them. The top ten clones hold 2% to 2.5% of a sample with about 98,000 clones, 92% of them seen once. CDR1 and CDR2 (germline): SGHNT, YYREEE (reference sequence). The ends were cut back, 9 bases at V and 4 bases at J, with 11 bases in the middle. CDR3 length equals 13 residues. Sequenced material: blood. The clonotype was recovered from a woman under 30 in good health. This chain uses TRBV5-4 with TRBJ2-6; D not resolved. The CDR3 region has the DNA TGTGCCACAGGCGTTTGGGGGGCCAACGTCCTGACTTTC. Translated: CATGVWGANVLTF.